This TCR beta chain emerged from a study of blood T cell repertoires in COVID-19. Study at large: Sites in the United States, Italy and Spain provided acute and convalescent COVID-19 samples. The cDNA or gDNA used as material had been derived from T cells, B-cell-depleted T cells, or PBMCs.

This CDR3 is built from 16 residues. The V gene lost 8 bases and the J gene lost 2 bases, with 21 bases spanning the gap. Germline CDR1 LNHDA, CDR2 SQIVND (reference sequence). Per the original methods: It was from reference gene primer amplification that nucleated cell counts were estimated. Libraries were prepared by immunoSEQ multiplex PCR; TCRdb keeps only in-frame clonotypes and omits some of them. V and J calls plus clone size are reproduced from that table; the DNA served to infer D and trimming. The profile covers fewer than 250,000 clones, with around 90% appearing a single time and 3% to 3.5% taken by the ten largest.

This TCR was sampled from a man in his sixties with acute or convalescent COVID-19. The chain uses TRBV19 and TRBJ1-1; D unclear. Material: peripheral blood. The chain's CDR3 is CASLIDASPPNTEAFF. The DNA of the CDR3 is TGTGCCAGTCTGATTGACGCTAGTCCCCCCAACACTGAAGCTTTCTTT.